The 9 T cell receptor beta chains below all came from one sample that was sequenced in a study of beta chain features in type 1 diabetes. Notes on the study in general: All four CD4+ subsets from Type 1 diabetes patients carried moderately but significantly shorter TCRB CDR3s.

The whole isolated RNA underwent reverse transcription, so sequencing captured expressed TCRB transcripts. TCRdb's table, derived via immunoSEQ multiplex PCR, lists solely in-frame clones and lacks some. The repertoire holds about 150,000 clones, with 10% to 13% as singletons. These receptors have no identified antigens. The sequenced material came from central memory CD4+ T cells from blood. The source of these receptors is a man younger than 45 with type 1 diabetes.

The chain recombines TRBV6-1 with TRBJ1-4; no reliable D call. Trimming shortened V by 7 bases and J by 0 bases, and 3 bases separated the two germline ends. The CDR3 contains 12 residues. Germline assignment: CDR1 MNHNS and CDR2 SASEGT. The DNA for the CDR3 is TGTGCCAGCACTGCAACTAATGAAAAACTGTTTTTT. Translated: CASTATNEKLFF.

The DNA for the CDR3 is TGCGCCAGCAGTCCAGGACAGTACCCCTACGAGCAGTACTTC. Its protein product is CASSPGQYPYEQYF. The chain combines TRBV5-1 with TRBJ2-7; TRBD1 might be the D (6 bases). Germline V gene data show CDR1 as SGHRS and CDR2 as YFSETQ. CDR3 length equals 14 residues. Trimming pared 5 bases from V and 2 bases from J, leaving 14 bases between.

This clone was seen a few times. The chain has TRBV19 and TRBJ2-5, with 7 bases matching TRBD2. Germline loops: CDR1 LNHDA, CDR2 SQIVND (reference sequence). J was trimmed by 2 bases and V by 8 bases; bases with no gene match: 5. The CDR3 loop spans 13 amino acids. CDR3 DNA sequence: TGTGCCAGTGGGACTACCGAACAAGAGACCCAGTACTTC. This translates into CASGTTEQETQYF. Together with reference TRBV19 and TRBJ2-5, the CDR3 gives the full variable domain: DGGITQSPKYLFRKEGQNVTLSCEQNLNHDAMYWYRQDPGQGLRLIYYSQIVNDFQKGDIAEGYSVSREKKESFPLTVTSAQKNPTAFYLCASGTTEQETQYFGPGTRLLVL.

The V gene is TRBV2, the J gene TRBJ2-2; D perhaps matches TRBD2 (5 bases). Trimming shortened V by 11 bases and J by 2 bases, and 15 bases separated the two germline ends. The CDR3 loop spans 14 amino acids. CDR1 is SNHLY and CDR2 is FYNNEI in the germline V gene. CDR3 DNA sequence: TGTGCCCGAGGGCAAGCAACAAACACCGGGGAGCTGTTTTTT. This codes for CARGQATNTGELFF.

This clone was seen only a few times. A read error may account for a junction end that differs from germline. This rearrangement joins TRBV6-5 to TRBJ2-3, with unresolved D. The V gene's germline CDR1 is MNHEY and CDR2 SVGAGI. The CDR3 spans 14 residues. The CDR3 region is CAISEVGSTDTQYF. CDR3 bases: TGTGCCATCAGTGAGGTTGGATCCACAGATACGCAGTATTTT.

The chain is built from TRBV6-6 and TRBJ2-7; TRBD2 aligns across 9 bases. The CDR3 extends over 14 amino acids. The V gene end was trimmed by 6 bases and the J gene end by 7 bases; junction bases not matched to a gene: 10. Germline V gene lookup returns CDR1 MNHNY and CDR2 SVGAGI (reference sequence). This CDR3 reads CASRTPGLAGEQYF. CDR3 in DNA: TGTGCCAGCAGAACACCGGGACTAGCTGGGGAGCAGTACTTC.

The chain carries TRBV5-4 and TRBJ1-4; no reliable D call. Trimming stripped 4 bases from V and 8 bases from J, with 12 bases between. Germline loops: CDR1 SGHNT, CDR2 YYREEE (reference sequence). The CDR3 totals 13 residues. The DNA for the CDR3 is TGTGCCAGCAGCCCTCAGGCGGGCGAAAAACTGTTTTTT. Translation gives CASSPQAGEKLFF.

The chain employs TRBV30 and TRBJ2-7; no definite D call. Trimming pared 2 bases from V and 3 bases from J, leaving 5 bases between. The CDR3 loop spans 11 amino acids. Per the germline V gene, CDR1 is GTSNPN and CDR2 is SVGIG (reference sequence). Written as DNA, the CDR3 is TGTGCCTGGAGTTCGTACTACGAGCAGTACTTC. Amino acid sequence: CAWSSYYEQYF.

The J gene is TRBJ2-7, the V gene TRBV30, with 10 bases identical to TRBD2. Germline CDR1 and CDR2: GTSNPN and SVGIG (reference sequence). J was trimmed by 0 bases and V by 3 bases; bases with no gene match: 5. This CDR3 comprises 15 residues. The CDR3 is CAWRESGRVSYEQYF. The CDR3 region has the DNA TGTGCCTGGAGAGAAAGCGGGAGGGTCTCCTACGAGCAGTACTTC.